The present entry profiles one T cell receptor beta chain with its context. Its antigen has not been determined. One base away there is no much larger clone; base qualities are not given. The High Capacity cDNA Reverse Transcription Kit was used to reverse transcribe all of the isolated RNA, meaning that expressed TCRB transcripts were what got sequenced. Naive, central memory and regulatory T cell samples underwent deep immunoSEQ sequencing, averaging around 3.6 million total reads per sample. After sorted cells were lysed in RLT buffer, RNA was extracted with DNase-treated RNeasy Micro or Mini kits, with the choice depending on cell number. Each cell subset was processed on its own to prevent cross-contamination, while patient and healthy donor samples were processed together. The immunoSEQ multiplex PCR was used to amplify TCRB sequences from cDNA, yielding 87-bp fragments that span the CDR3 region. The amplicons were sequenced using the Illumina HiSeq platform. The authors' pipeline ran thus. PCR bias was computationally corrected using synthetic template baselines, reads within Hamming distance 2 were collapsed, and singletons that could not be merged were discarded. Reads were aligned against IMGT so that V, D and J genes, CDR3 length and insertions or deletions at six rearrangement sites could be assigned. Within each subset, clonotype counts were normalized to sorted cell number, and only after that were true diversity and Gini coefficients computed with the tcR R package. The overlap coefficient, calculated on TCRB nucleotide sequences, was used to quantify repertoire sharing. Held by TCRdb, this immuneACCESS table contains in-frame sequences only and omits some clones. Under half of the omission traces to an unresolved V gene where checked; the cause of the rest is unknown. V, J and clone size reflect that table, while D and trimming were determined from the DNA. The sample table holds 300,000 to 350,000 clones, of which roughly 8.8% were seen once. The top ten clonotypes cover roughly 1% of the sample.

This record comes from a study of beta chain features in type 1 diabetes listed by TCRdb under 2018. About the investigation overall: Mean age, gender distribution, total cell number and subset yield were not different between patients and healthy donors. A total of roughly 98,000,000 sorted cells were examined across all samples, and RNA yield correlated strongly with the number of cells per subset. The study compared the TCRB repertoires of sorted circulating CD4+ T cell subsets in recently diagnosed type 1 diabetes patients with those in matched healthy donors. Whereas all 28 donors provided naive and central memory subsets, regulatory and stem cell-like memory subsets were isolated from just 8 patients and roughly eight healthy donors.

From each donor, a single peripheral blood sample of about 100 mL on average was drawn into heparinised tubes. Using a panel that included CD45RO, CCR7, CD25, CD127, CD95 and CD27, naive, central memory, regulatory and stem cell-like memory CD4+ T cells were sorted on a BD FACSAria II. Purity was above 95% for every sorted population. Right away, PBMCs were isolated by Lymphoprep density gradient centrifugation and were stained directly, with no culture step. To minimize batch effects, samples were stained and sorted in pairs, one healthy donor with one patient per experiment. Broader findings and caveats from the paper: Because cDNA rather than genomic DNA was sequenced, highly expressing activated cells could have been over-represented, although no difference in activation and CD3 levels was found between groups. Shorter templates might have been favored by PCR, but patient and control samples were amplified and corrected together, so both groups would have been affected equally by any skew. Naive, central memory and regulatory TCRB repertoires appeared more similar among patients than among healthy donors. In all four CD4+ subsets, TCRB CDR3 length was moderately but significantly shorter in type 1 diabetes patients. Because small numbers of individuals were included in the HLA sub-analyses, any influence of HLA type on TCRB rearrangement was left unresolved. At VDJ recombination sites, patients with type 1 diabetes made fewer insertions and deleted more nucleotides, a pattern implying thymic rearrangement abnormalities.

This receptor was obtained from a man between 25 and 39 years old with type 1 diabetes. Sequencing used central memory CD4+ T cells from blood.

The sequenced DNA: TGTGCCAGCAGCCCCACGAGCGGTCTCTACGAGCAGTACTTC. This yields the protein CASSPTSGLYEQYF. The V and J segments used are TRBV7-2 and TRBJ2-7, and TRBD2 may be the D gene, going by 5 matching bases. CDR1 and CDR2, per the germline V gene, are SGHTA and FQGNSA. The V and J ends are trimmed by 5 bases and 3 bases, leaving 14 bases between them. The CDR3 runs 14 amino acids, cysteine and phenylalanine included. Kept here is only the CDR3 DNA, which spans 42 bases and is read in frame from base 1.